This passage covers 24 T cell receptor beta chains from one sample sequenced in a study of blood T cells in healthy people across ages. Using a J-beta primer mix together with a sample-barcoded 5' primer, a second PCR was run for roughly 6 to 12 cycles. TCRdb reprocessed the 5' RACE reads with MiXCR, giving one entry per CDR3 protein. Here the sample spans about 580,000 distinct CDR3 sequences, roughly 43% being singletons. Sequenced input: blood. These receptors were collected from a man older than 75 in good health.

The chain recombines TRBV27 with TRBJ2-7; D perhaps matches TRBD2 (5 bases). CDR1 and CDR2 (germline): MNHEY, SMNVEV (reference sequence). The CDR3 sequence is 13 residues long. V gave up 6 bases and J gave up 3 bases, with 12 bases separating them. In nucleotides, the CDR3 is TGTGCCAGCAGGGAGGACGGCAACTACGAGCAGTACTTC. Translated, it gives CASREDGNYEQYF.

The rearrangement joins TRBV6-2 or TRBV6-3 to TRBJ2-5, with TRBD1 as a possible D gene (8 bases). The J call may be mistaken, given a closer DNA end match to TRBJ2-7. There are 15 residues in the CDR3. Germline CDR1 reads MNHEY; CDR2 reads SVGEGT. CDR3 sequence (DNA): TGTGCCAGCAGTTACGGGAGGGACAGGAGCTACGAGCAGTACTTC. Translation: CASSYGRDRSYEQYF.

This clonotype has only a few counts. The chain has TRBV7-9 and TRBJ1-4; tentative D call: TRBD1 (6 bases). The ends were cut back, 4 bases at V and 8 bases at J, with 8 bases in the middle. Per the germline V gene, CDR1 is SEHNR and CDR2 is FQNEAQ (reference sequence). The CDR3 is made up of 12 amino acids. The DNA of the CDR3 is TGTGCCAGCAGCTCGGGGGGCGAAAAACTGTTTTTT. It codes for CASSSGGEKLFF. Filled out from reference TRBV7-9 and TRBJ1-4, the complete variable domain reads DTGVSQNPRHKITKRGQNVTFRCDPISEHNRLYWYRQTLGQGPEFLTYFQNEAQLEKSRLLSDRFSAERPKGSFSTLEIQRTEQGDSAMYLCASSSGGEKLFFGSGTQLSVL.

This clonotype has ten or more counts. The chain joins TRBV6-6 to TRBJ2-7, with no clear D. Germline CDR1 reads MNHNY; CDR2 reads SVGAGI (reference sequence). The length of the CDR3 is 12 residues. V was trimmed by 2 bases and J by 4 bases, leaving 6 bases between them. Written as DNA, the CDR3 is TGTGCCAGCAGTTACGTAGGGTACGAGCAGTACTTC. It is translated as CASSYVGYEQYF.

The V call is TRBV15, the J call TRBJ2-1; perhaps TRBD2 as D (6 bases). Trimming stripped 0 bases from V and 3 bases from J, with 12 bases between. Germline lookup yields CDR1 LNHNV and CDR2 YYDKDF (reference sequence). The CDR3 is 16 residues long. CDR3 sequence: CATSRDFGGNYNEQFF. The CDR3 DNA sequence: TGTGCCACCAGCAGAGACTTTGGGGGGAACTACAATGAGCAGTTCTTC.

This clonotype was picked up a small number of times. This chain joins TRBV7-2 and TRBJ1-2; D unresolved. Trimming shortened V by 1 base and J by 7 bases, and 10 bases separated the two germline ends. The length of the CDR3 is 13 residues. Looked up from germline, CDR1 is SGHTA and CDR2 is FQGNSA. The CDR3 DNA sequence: TGTGCCAGCAGCTTAGAGATCGGGCCTGGCTACACCTTC. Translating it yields CASSLEIGPGYTF. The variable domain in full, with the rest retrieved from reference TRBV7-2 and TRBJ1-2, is GAGVSQSPSNKVTEKGKDVELRCDPISGHTALYWYRQSLGQGLEFLIYFQGNSAPDKSGLPSDRFSAERTGGSVSTLTIQRTQQEDSAVYLCASSLEIGPGYTFGSGTRLTVV.

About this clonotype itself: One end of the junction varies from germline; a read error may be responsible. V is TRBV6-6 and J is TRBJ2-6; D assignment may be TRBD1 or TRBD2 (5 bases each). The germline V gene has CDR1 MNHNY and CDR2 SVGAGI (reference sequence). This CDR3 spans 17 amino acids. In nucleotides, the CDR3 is TGTGTCAGCAGTTCCCCGGGGTTGGGCGCTGGGGCCAACGCCCTGACTTTC. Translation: CVSSSPGLGAGANALTF.

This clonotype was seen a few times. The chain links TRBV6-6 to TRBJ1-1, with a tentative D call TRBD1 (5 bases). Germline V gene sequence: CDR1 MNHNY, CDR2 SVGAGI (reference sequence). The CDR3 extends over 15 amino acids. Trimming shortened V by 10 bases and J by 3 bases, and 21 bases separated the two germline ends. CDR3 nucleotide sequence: TGTGCCACAGTCCCCGGGGAGGGGTTGGACACTGAAGCTTTCTTT. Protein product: CATVPGEGLDTEAFF.

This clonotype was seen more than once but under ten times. CDR3 in DNA: TGCAGTGCTAGACATGGGACGGGGGACTATGGCTACACCTTC. Its translation is CSARHGTGDYGYTF. The chain employs TRBV20-1 and TRBJ1-2; tentatively, D is TRBD1 (5 bases). This CDR3 is 14 amino acids long. CDR1 DFQATT and CDR2 SNEGSKA come from the germline V gene (reference sequence). V was cut by 2 bases and J by 3 bases, with 13 bases left in between.

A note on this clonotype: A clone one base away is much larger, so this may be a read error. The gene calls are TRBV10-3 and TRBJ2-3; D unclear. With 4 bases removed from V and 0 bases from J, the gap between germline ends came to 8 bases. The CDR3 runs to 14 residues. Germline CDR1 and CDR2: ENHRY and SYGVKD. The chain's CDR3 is CAISARSSTDTQYF. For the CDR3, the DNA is TGTGCCATCAGTGCGCGATCTAGCACAGATACGCAGTATTTT.

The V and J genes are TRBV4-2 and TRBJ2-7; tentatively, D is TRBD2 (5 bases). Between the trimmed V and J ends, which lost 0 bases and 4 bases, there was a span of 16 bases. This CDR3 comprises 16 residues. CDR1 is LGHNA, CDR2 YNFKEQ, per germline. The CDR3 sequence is CASSQDGASQGYEQYF. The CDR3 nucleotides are TGTGCCAGCAGCCAAGATGGCGCTAGCCAAGGGTACGAGCAGTACTTC.

The CDR3 nucleotides read TGTGCCAGCAGCGTAGGAGGGAGGGGATCAGATACGCAGTATTTT. Protein sequence: CASSVGGRGSDTQYF. The rearrangement joins TRBV9 to TRBJ2-3, with 7 bases matching TRBD2. CDR1 SGDLS and CDR2 YYNGEE come from the germline V gene. V was pared by 0 bases and J by 4 bases, with 5 bases of the junction left unmatched. CDR3 length equals 15 residues.

This chain's CDR3 is CASSQDVGGTGDYEQYF. CDR3 DNA: TGCGCCAGCAGCCAAGATGTGGGAGGGACGGGGGATTACGAGCAGTACTTC. V is TRBV4-3 and J is TRBJ2-5; 7 positions agree with TRBD2. Near its end, the DNA agrees better with TRBJ2-7, so the J call may be wrong. The CDR3 is made up of 17 amino acids. Germline CDR1 reads LGHNA; CDR2 reads YSLEER.

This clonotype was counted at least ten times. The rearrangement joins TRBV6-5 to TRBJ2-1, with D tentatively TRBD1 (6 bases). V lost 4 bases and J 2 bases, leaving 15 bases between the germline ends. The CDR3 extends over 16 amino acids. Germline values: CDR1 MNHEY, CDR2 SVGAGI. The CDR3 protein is CASSSGRGFPYNEQFF. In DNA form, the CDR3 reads TGTGCCAGCAGTTCGGGCAGGGGTTTTCCCTACAATGAGCAGTTCTTC.

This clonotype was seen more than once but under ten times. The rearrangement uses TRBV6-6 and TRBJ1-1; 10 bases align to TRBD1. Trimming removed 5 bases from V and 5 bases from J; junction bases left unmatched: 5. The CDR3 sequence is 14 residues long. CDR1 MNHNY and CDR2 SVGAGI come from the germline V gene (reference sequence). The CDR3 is CASSRQGARTEAFF. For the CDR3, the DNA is TGTGCCAGCAGTCGACAGGGGGCGAGAACTGAAGCTTTCTTT.

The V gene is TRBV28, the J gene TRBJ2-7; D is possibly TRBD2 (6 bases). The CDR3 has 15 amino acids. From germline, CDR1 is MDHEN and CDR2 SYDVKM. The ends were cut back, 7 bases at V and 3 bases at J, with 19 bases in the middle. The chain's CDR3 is CASTSTGVSVYEQYF. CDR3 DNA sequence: TGTGCCAGCACGTCTACGGGAGTCTCCGTCTACGAGCAGTACTTC.

The CDR3 is CASSQDYPDSSYNSPLHF. The CDR3 bases are TGCGCCAGCAGCCAAGATTATCCGGACAGCTCCTATAATTCACCCCTCCACTTT. The chain recombines TRBV4-3 with TRBJ1-6; D possibly corresponds to TRBD1 (6 bases). Trimming left V 0 bases short and J 0 bases short, with 12 bases between. CDR3 length: 18 residues. Germline V lookup: CDR1 LGHNA, CDR2 YSLEER.

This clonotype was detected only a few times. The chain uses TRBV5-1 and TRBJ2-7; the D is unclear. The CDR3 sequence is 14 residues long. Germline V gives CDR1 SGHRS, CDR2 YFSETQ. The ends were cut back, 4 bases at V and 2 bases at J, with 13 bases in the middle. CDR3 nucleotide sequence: TGCGCCAGCAGCCCACCCGGGCAGCCCTACGAGCAGTACTTC. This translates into CASSPPGQPYEQYF.

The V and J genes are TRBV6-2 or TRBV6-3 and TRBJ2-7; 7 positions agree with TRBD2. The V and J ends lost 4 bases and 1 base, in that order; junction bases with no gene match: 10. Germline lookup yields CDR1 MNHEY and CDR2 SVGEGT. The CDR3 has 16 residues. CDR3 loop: CASSSRLADVSYEQYF. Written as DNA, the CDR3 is TGTGCCAGCAGTTCCCGACTAGCAGACGTATCCTACGAGCAGTACTTC.

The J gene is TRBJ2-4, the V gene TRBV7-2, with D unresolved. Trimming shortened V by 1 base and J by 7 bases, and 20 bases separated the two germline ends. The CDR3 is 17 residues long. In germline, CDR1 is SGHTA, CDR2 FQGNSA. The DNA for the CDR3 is TGTGCCAGCAGCTTAGGAGTGGTCGCCCATCCAACTAACATTCAGTACTTC. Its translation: CASSLGVVAHPTNIQYF.

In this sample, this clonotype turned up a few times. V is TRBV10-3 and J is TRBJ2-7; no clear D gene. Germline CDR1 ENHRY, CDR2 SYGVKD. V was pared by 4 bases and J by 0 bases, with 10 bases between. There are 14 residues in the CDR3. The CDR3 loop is CAISVDGSSYEQYF. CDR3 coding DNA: TGTGCCATCAGTGTGGACGGAAGCTCCTACGAGCAGTACTTC.

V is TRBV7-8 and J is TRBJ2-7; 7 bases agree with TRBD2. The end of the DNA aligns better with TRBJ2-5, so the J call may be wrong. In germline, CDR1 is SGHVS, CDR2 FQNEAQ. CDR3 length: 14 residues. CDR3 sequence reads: CASSSGLVGETQYF. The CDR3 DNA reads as TGTGCCAGCAGCTCCGGACTAGTTGGAGAGACCCAGTACTTC.

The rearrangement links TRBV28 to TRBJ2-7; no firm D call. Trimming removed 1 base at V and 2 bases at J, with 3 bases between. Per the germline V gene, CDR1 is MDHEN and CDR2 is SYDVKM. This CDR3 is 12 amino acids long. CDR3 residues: CASSLYTYEQYF. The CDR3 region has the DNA TGTGCCAGCAGTTTATATACCTACGAGCAGTACTTC.

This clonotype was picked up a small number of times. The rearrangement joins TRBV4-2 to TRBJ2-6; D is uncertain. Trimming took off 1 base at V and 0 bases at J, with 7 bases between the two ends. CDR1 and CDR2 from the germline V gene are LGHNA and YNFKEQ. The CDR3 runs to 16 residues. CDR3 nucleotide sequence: TGTGCCAGCAGCCAAGGAGGAGTCTCTGGGGCCAACGTCCTGACTTTC. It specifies CASSQGGVSGANVLTF.